This section outlines one TCR beta chain sequence together with its context. Its antigen is unidentified. The data were taken from a study of T cell responses to AZD1222 COVID-19 vaccine. Study results and limitations: Increased Spike-specific TCR breadth and depth were observed after two AZD1222 doses. The number of AZD1222 recipients seropositive at baseline was only six. Donors were largely white British and mainly female; clonal diversity was possibly underestimated.

The CDR3 has 14 residues. CDR1 is SGDLS, CDR2 YYNGEE, per germline. V was clipped by 3 bases and J by 7 bases; unmatched bases: 7. Sequencing was performed with immunoSEQ multiplex PCR; in TCRdb, only in-frame clones are kept and a portion is missing. The sample holds about 150,000 clones, about nine tenths seen once. The sample in question was peripheral blood, obtained 28 days after the second AZD1222 dose. The V and J genes are TRBV9 and TRBJ2-1; the match to TRBD2 covers 7 bases. This clonotype originated in an adult who received the AZD1222 COVID-19 vaccine. The CDR3 DNA follows: TGTGCCAGCAGCGCCGCGGTCGGGGGGAATGAGCAGTTCTTC. It is translated as CASSAAVGGNEQFF.